The 28 T cell receptor beta chains presented below share a single source sample, sequenced in a study of blood T cell repertoires in COVID-19. Sequencing was performed with immunoSEQ multiplex PCR; in TCRdb, only in-frame clones are kept and a portion is missing. The sample consists of fewer than 85,000 clones, roughly four fifths of them appearing once. Material: peripheral blood. The receptor set was obtained from a man aged 65 to 79 with COVID-19, enrolled during active disease.

A few counts support this clone. The V call is TRBV6-6, the J call TRBJ1-1, with 7 bases that match TRBD1. This CDR3 is 14 amino acids long. CDR1 is MNHNY, CDR2 SVGAGI, per germline (reference sequence). With V trimmed by 6 bases and J by 4 bases, 8 bases remained unmatched. The DNA of the CDR3 is TGTGCCAGCAGAGAGAGGGGGCTTAGCACTGAAGCTTTCTTT. It specifies CASRERGLSTEAFF.

The chain carries TRBV7-2 and TRBJ2-7; 7 positions match TRBD1. CDR1 is SGHTA and CDR2 is FQGNSA in the germline V gene. V shed 5 bases, J shed 2 bases, and the junction held 12 bases outside the gene matches. The CDR3 totals 16 residues. Written as DNA, the CDR3 is TGTGCCAGCAGCCACGCCACCGGGACAGAAGCCTACGAGCAGTACTTC. It codes for CASSHATGTEAYEQYF.

The V gene is TRBV28, the J gene TRBJ2-7; TRBD1 might be the D (5 bases). The CDR3 covers 17 residues. Looked up from germline, CDR1 is MDHEN and CDR2 is SYDVKM. Trimming cost V 3 bases and J 0 bases, with 18 bases left between them. CDR3 coding DNA: TGTGCCAGCAGTTTCCTATTCGACAGCTACAGCTCCTACGAGCAGTACTTC. Translated, it gives CASSFLFDSYSSYEQYF.

The rearrangement links TRBV27 to TRBJ1-2; no reliable D call. Looked up from germline, CDR1 is MNHEY and CDR2 is SMNVEV (reference sequence). V was cut by 8 bases and J by 1 base, with 23 bases left in between. The CDR3 consists of 17 residues. The CDR3 bases are TGTGCCAGCTATCCCGGGTTGATTGCAGCGCGTAACTATGGCTACACCTTC. Translating it yields CASYPGLIAARNYGYTF.

The chain combines TRBV19 with TRBJ1-1; D is perhaps TRBD1 (5 bases). There are 17 residues in the CDR3. CDR1 LNHDA and CDR2 SQIVND come from the germline V gene (reference sequence). V lost 7 bases to trimming and J lost 2 bases, with 23 bases between them. Here the CDR3 reads CASTPLGAGVANTEAFF. In nucleotides, the CDR3 is TGTGCCAGTACCCCCCTAGGGGCTGGAGTGGCAAACACTGAAGCTTTCTTT.

The chain recombines TRBV19 with TRBJ1-1; 8 bases map to TRBD1. The CDR3 has 15 residues. CDR1 LNHDA and CDR2 SQIVND come from the germline V gene (reference sequence). With V trimmed by 4 bases and J by 3 bases, 7 bases remained unmatched. The CDR3, as DNA: TGTGCCAGTAGTACTACAGGGGGTCAGGACACTGAAGCTTTCTTT. Its protein product is CASSTTGGQDTEAFF.

This clone was seen once. The chain combines TRBV24-1 with TRBJ2-7, with D possibly TRBD2 on 6 matching bases. The CDR3 has 14 amino acids. Germline CDR1 KGHDR, CDR2 SFDVKD. Trimming took 10 bases from V and 0 from J, leaving 15 bases between them. The CDR3 sequence: CATSAGGSSYEQYF. The CDR3 coding sequence is TGTGCCACGTCAGCCGGGGGAAGCTCCTACGAGCAGTACTTC.

The genes are TRBV4-3 and TRBJ1-5, with 8 positions matching TRBD1. This CDR3 has 12 amino acids. Germline V gene data show CDR1 as LGHNA and CDR2 as YSLEER. Trimming cost V 0 bases and J 15 bases; bases outside gene matches: 4. CDR3 DNA: TGCGCCAGCAGCCAAGACAGGGGGCCTTTGCATTTT. Its translation: CASSQDRGPLHF.

This chain uses TRBV29-1 with TRBJ2-1; 13 nucleotides agree with TRBD2. The germline gives CDR1 SQVTM, CDR2 ANQGSEA. V dropped 6 bases and J dropped 2; count of bases not matched to a gene: 4. CDR3 size: 15 residues. The CDR3 loop is CSVALAGGPYNEQFF. The CDR3 DNA reads TGCAGCGTCGCACTAGCGGGAGGGCCCTACAATGAGCAGTTCTTC.

The rearrangement joins TRBV4-3 to TRBJ2-1; TRBD2 aligns across 9 bases. V lost 1 base and J lost 9; bases outside the gene matches: 10. Germline CDR1 and CDR2: LGHNA and YSLEER. CDR3 size: 16 residues. The chain's CDR3 is CASSQVVAGVGGEQFF. CDR3 nucleotide sequence: TGCGCCAGCAGCCAAGTGGTAGCGGGAGTAGGTGGTGAGCAGTTCTTC.

CDR3 coding DNA: TGTGCCAGCAGCTTAAACAGTCCGAACACCGGGGAGCTGTTTTTT. It is translated as CASSLNSPNTGELFF. The chain links TRBV7-6 to TRBJ2-2; no reliable D call. The V end lost 2 bases, the J end lost 0 bases, and 7 bases lay between the germline ends. The CDR3 is made up of 15 amino acids. The germline gives CDR1 SGHVS, CDR2 FNYEAQ. Combining the CDR3 with reference TRBV7-6 and TRBJ2-2 gives the whole variable domain GAGVSQSPRYKVTKRGQDVALRCDPISGHVSLYWYRQALGQGPEFLTYFNYEAQQDKSGLPNDRFSAERPEGSISTLTIQRTEQRDSAMYRCASSLNSPNTGELFFGEGSRLTVL.

The gene calls are TRBV29-1 and TRBJ2-2; possible D gene TRBD2, 6 bases. Germline values: CDR1 SQVTM, CDR2 ANQGSEA. Trimming took off 6 bases at V and 2 bases at J, with 16 bases between the two ends. The length of the CDR3 is 15 residues. The chain's CDR3 is CSVTSLASNTGELFF. The CDR3 coding sequence is TGCAGCGTGACCTCTCTAGCGTCTAACACCGGGGAGCTGTTTTTT.

DNA of the CDR3: TGTGCCAGCAGTCCGCCGGGACAGACAACCTACGAGCAGTACTTC. Its protein product is CASSPPGQTTYEQYF. This chain connects TRBV6-2 or TRBV6-3 to TRBJ2-7, with 7 nucleotides matching TRBD1. Germline V gene sequence: CDR1 MNHEY, CDR2 SVGEGT. This CDR3 region has 15 residues. Trimming at V came to 5 bases and at J to 2 bases, leaving 9 bases not matched to a gene.

This clone showed up just a few times. The chain carries TRBV21-1 and TRBJ1-5; TRBD1 was called by the table and not checked on the DNA. TRBV21-1 constitutes a pseudogene. This CDR3 comprises 15 residues. The CDR3 reads CATLRSRTDNQPQHF. Written as DNA, the CDR3 is TGTGCCACCCTCAGAAGTAGGACAGACAATCAGCCCCAGCATTTT.

The CDR3 DNA reads TGTGCCAGCAGCTTGGGATCGGGGGGCTCGGCAGATACGCAGTATTTT. It specifies CASSLGSGGSADTQYF. The V gene is TRBV5-5, the J gene TRBJ2-3; a possible D gene is TRBD2 (7 bases). Germline loops: CDR1 SGHKS, CDR2 YYEKEE (reference sequence). The CDR3 is 16 residues long. With 0 bases removed from V and 4 bases from J, the gap between germline ends came to 15 bases.

The J gene is TRBJ2-7, the V gene TRBV6-6; D is perhaps TRBD1 (5 bases). Germline V gene sequence: CDR1 MNHNY, CDR2 SVGAGI (reference sequence). V was cut by 0 bases and J by 7 bases, with 10 bases left in between. The CDR3 extends over 13 amino acids. CDR3 in DNA: TGTGCCAGCAGTTACTCAAAGGGGTGGGAGCAGTACTTC. It is translated as CASSYSKGWEQYF.

This clone has only one observation. This sequence joins TRBV11-2 and TRBJ2-7, with 11 bases identical to TRBD2. Germline CDR1 reads SGHAT; CDR2 reads FQNNGV. The V segment lost 7 bases and the J segment 2 bases; nucleotides outside the gene matches: 1. This CDR3 region has 13 residues. CDR3 DNA sequence: TGTGCCAGCAAACTAGCGGGAGCCTACGAGCAGTACTTC. Its protein is CASKLAGAYEQYF. Looking up the rest from reference TRBV11-2 and TRBJ2-7 gives the full variable domain: EAGVAQSPRYKIIEKRQSVAFWCNPISGHATLYWYQQILGQGPKLLIQFQNNGVVDDSQLPKDRFSAERLKGVDSTLKIQPAKLEDSAVYLCASKLAGAYEQYFGPGTRLTVT.

This clone occurred a few times. The V gene is TRBV7-3, the J gene TRBJ2-1; 14 positions agree with TRBD2. V lost 5 bases, J lost 1 base, and 4 bases stayed unmatched. Germline CDR1 SGHTA, CDR2 FQGTGA. CDR3 length: 17 residues. The DNA of the CDR3 is TGTGCCAGCAGCACCGGGACTAGCGGGAGATCCTACAATGAGCAGTTCTTC. As protein: CASSTGTSGRSYNEQFF.

This chain uses TRBV5-1 with TRBJ1-1, with no clear D. V lost 2 bases and J 1 base, leaving 18 bases between the germline ends. The CDR3 has 17 residues. Germline CDR1 SGHRS, CDR2 YFSETQ. The CDR3 here is CASSFGDEALGNTEAFF. Here the CDR3 DNA reads TGCGCCAGCAGCTTCGGTGACGAGGCTTTGGGGAACACTGAAGCTTTCTTT.

The rearrangement uses TRBV9 and TRBJ1-3; possibly TRBD1 for D (6 bases). The V end lost 0 bases, the J end lost 3 bases, and 16 bases lay between the germline ends. The CDR3 has 17 residues. Germline lookup yields CDR1 SGDLS and CDR2 YYNGEE. CDR3 amino acids: CASSVDRGGQVGNTIYF. The DNA for the CDR3 is TGTGCCAGCAGCGTAGATCGAGGGGGACAAGTTGGAAACACCATATATTTT.

V gene TRBV19 combines with J gene TRBJ2-7; 8 bases are shared with TRBD2. From germline, CDR1 is LNHDA and CDR2 SQIVND (reference sequence). The CDR3 is 19 amino acids. Unmatched junction bases numbered 25, after V lost 5 bases and J lost 7 bases. The CDR3 coding sequence is TGTGCCAGTAGTGGGCGGTTTACTAGCGGCACACCCATCGCGGGGGAGCAGTACTTC. This sequence encodes CASSGRFTSGTPIAGEQYF.

The chain recombines TRBV18 with TRBJ2-7; 7 bases match TRBD2. The V gene's germline CDR1 is KGHSH and CDR2 LQKENI. CDR3 length: 14 residues. With 6 bases clipped from V and 2 bases from J, the junction kept 7 bases outside the gene matches. The DNA for the CDR3 is TGTGCCAGCTCCCCCGGGAGGACCGCCTACGAGCAGTACTTC. It is translated as CASSPGRTAYEQYF.

This chain uses TRBV25-1 with TRBJ2-3, with unresolved D. Germline CDR1 MGHDK, CDR2 SYGVNS. Between the trimmed V and J ends, which lost 4 bases and 2 bases, there was a span of 7 bases. CDR3 length: 13 amino acids. For the CDR3, the DNA is TGTGCCAGCAGTGTTGCGGACACAGATACGCAGTATTTT. Residues: CASSVADTDTQYF.

The chain uses TRBV28 and TRBJ2-3; 10 nucleotides match TRBD2. The CDR3 spans 15 residues. Trimming at V came to 6 bases and at J to 5 bases, leaving 8 bases not matched to a gene. CDR1 and CDR2 (germline): MDHEN, SYDVKM. The CDR3 protein is CASRRPSGSEDTQYF. The CDR3 DNA sequence: TGTGCCAGCAGGCGCCCTAGCGGGAGTGAAGATACGCAGTATTTT. Combining the CDR3 with reference TRBV28 and TRBJ2-3 gives the whole variable domain DVKVTQSSRYLVKRTGEKVFLECVQDMDHENMFWYRQDPGLGLRLIYFSYDVKMKEKGDIPEGYSVSREKKERFSLILESASTNQTSMYLCASRRPSGSEDTQYFGPGTRLTVL.

The chain couples TRBV6-2 or TRBV6-3 to TRBJ2-3; a possible D gene is TRBD1 (6 bases). The CDR3 runs to 15 residues. Between the trimmed V and J ends, which lost 4 bases and 0 bases, there was a span of 11 bases. In germline, CDR1 is MNHEY, CDR2 SVGEGT. Here the CDR3 reads CASSWTAASTDTQYF. For the CDR3, the DNA is TGTGCCAGCAGTTGGACAGCGGCTAGCACAGATACGCAGTATTTT.

The chain combines TRBV7-2 with TRBJ2-2; D remains unclear. The CDR3 consists of 15 residues. The germline V gene has CDR1 SGHTA and CDR2 FQGNSA. Trimming stripped 1 base from V and 1 base from J, with 7 bases between. DNA of the CDR3: TGTGCCAGCAGCTTAGGGCCGGGGAACACCGGGGAGCTGTTTTTT. It specifies CASSLGPGNTGELFF.

This sequence joins TRBV6-5 and TRBJ1-3; D is ambiguous. Germline V gene data show CDR1 as MNHEY and CDR2 as SVGAGI. V lost 2 bases and J 4 bases, leaving 6 bases between the germline ends. The CDR3 loop spans 13 amino acids. The DNA for the CDR3 is TGTGCCAGCAGTTACGTCTTGGGAAACACCATATATTTT. Its protein product is CASSYVLGNTIYF.

The chain is built from TRBV7-9 and TRBJ2-1, with D maybe TRBD1 (5 bases). Germline CDR1 reads SEHNR; CDR2 reads FQNEAQ (reference sequence). The V gene lost 4 bases and the J gene lost 8 bases, with 15 bases spanning the gap. CDR3 length equals 14 residues. The CDR3 bases are TGTGCCAGCAGCTCGCCGACAGTCTGGGATGAGCAGTTCTTC. Amino acids: CASSSPTVWDEQFF.